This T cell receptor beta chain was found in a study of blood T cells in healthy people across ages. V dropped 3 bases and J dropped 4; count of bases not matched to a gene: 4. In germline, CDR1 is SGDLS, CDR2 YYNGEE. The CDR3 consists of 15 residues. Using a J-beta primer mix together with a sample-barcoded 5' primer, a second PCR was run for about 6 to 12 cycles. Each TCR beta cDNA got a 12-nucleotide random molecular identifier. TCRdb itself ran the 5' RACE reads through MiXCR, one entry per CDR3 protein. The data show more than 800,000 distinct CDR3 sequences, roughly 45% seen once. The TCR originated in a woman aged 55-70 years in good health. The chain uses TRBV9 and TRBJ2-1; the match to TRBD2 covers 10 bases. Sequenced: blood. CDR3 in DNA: TGTGCCAGCAGCGAGCGACTAGCGGGTTACAATGAGCAGTTCTTC. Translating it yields CASSERLAGYNEQFF.